These 25 T cell receptor beta chains were all obtained from the same sample, sequenced in a study of blood T cell repertoires in COVID-19. Clones were read by immunoSEQ multiplex PCR, and TCRdb kept only the in-frame ones, dropping some. The sample contains fewer than 300,000 clones, about 93% of which appear only once. Specimen: PBMCs or T cells enriched from blood (not recorded which). Receptor source: a woman aged 25 to 39 who had recovered from COVID-19.

This clone was counted a few times. The V gene is TRBV29-1, the J gene TRBJ2-1; weak D call: TRBD1 (5 bases). V lost 2 bases and J 7 bases, leaving 6 bases between the germline ends. Germline V lookup: CDR1 SQVTM, CDR2 ANQGSEA. The CDR3 loop spans 11 amino acids. The DNA of the CDR3 is TGCAGCGTTGAAAGGGGTAATGAGCAGTTCTTC. Translation gives CSVERGNEQFF.

The chain combines TRBV28 with TRBJ2-7; 8 bases match TRBD2. The germline V gene encodes CDR1 MDHEN and CDR2 SYDVKM. There are 15 residues in the CDR3. The junction had 13 bases not matched to a gene; V was cut back by 5 bases and J by 7 bases. CDR3 sequence reads: CASSLTSASLGEQYF. CDR3 DNA: TGTGCCAGCAGTCTGACTAGCGCCTCTTTGGGTGAGCAGTACTTC.

The chain couples TRBV30 to TRBJ1-5; 9 bases align to TRBD1. The ends lost 5 bases at V and 4 bases at J; junction bases unmatched: 9. The CDR3 consists of 15 residues. CDR1 is GTSNPN and CDR2 is SVGIG in the germline V gene (reference sequence). The CDR3 nucleotides are TGTGCCTGGCGGGACAGGGTGCGACCGAATCAGCCCCAGCATTTT. This translates into CAWRDRVRPNQPQHF.

The CDR3 DNA sequence: TGTGCCACCAGCAGAGATCCGCCGGGACTAGCGGCGAACAATGAGCAGTTCTTC. This sequence encodes CATSRDPPGLAANNEQFF. This chain joins TRBV15 and TRBJ2-1; TRBD2 aligns across 11 bases. The CDR3 has 18 residues. From germline, CDR1 is LNHNV and CDR2 YYDKDF (reference sequence). With V trimmed by 0 bases and J by 5 bases, 9 bases remained unmatched.

The CDR3 DNA reads as TGTGCCAGCAGTCATAGCGGGAGAGCGTACAATGAGCAGTTCTTC. It translates to CASSHSGRAYNEQFF. V gene TRBV28 combines with J gene TRBJ2-1; the match to TRBD2 covers 9 bases. V gave up 5 bases and J gave up 4 bases; unmatched junction bases: 6. CDR3 length: 15 amino acids. CDR1 is MDHEN and CDR2 is SYDVKM in the germline V gene.

The V call is TRBV4-3, the J call TRBJ1-2; 7 bases are a match to TRBD1. Germline V lookup: CDR1 LGHNA, CDR2 YSLEER. The CDR3 has 15 residues. Trimming removed 2 bases from V and 3 bases from J; junction bases left unmatched: 6. DNA for the CDR3: TGCGCCAGCAGCCAAAACAGGGGATATGACTATGGCTACACCTTC. Translating gives CASSQNRGYDYGYTF.

As regards this clone: Relative to the germline gene, one junction end is altered; a read error may explain this. The chain employs TRBV3-1 (or the pseudogene TRBV3-2) and TRBJ2-1, with 10 bases identical to TRBD2. Germline loops: CDR1 LGHDT, CDR2 YNNKEL (reference sequence). CDR3 length equals 15 residues. Here the CDR3 reads CASRQGLAEGNEQFF. The CDR3 DNA is TGTGCCAGCAGACAAGGACTAGCGGAGGGGAATGAGCAGTTCTTC.

The genes are TRBV30 and TRBJ2-2; 8 nucleotides agree with TRBD2. V shed 1 base, J shed 4 bases, and the junction held 8 bases outside the gene matches. Looked up from germline, CDR1 is GTSNPN and CDR2 is SVGIG (reference sequence). The CDR3 has 16 residues. The CDR3 DNA sequence: TGTGCCTGGAGTGGCCTTAGCGGGACCGTCACCGGGGAGCTGTTTTTT. As protein: CAWSGLSGTVTGELFF.

The chain is built from TRBV10-1 and TRBJ1-4; the D is unclear. V was trimmed by 5 bases and J by 4 bases, leaving 29 bases between them. Germline CDR1 reads WNHNN; CDR2 reads SYGVQD (reference sequence). This CDR3 comprises 20 residues. The CDR3 nucleotides are TGCGCCAGCAGTCCCGGAGGAAGGGATAATTGGAGGGTTTTTAATGAAAAACTGTTTTTT. Its translation: CASSPGGRDNWRVFNEKLFF.

Written as DNA, the CDR3 is TGTGCCAGCAGCTTGGGGACAGGGGAGACCCAGTACTTC. Amino acid sequence: CASSLGTGETQYF. J is TRBJ2-5 and V is TRBV7-8; 9 bases fit TRBD1. Unmatched junction bases numbered 1, after V lost 3 bases and J lost 5 bases. This CDR3 region has 13 residues. Germline CDR1 and CDR2: SGHVS and FQNEAQ.

This chain joins TRBV15 and TRBJ1-2; 11 nucleotides agree with TRBD1. The CDR3 is 17 residues long. J was trimmed by 1 base and V by 5 bases; bases with no gene match: 9. Germline lookup yields CDR1 LNHNV and CDR2 YYDKDF (reference sequence). The CDR3, as DNA: TGTGCCACCAGCCGGGAGGGACAGGGGGACTTTAACTATGGCTACACCTTC. As protein: CATSREGQGDFNYGYTF.

J is TRBJ2-1 and V is TRBV29-1; 12 nucleotides agree with TRBD2. V was clipped by 3 bases and J by 5 bases; unmatched bases: 5. The CDR3 is 15 amino acids. Per the germline V gene, CDR1 is SQVTM and CDR2 is ANQGSEA. CDR3 DNA: TGCAGCGTTGAGTTGAGACTAGCGGGGGACAATGAGCAGTTCTTC. This encodes CSVELRLAGDNEQFF.

The chain combines TRBV2 with TRBJ2-1; TRBD2 matches 14 bases. V was clipped by 6 bases and J by 9 bases; unmatched bases: 7. The CDR3 runs to 15 residues. Germline V gene sequence: CDR1 SNHLY, CDR2 FYNNEI. The CDR3 bases are TGTGCCAGCAGCACGACTAGCGGGAGGGCTCTTGAGCAGTTCTTC. This codes for CASSTTSGRALEQFF. Based on the CDR3 plus reference TRBV2 and TRBJ2-1, the full variable domain is EPEVTQTPSHQVTQMGQEVILRCVPISNHLYFYWYRQILGQKVEFLVSFYNNEISEKSEIFDDQFSVERPDGSNFTLKIRSTKLEDSAMYFCASSTTSGRALEQFFGPGTRLTVL.

The chain employs TRBV15 and TRBJ2-4; D gene unclear. Trimming took 0 bases from V and 0 from J, leaving 9 bases between them. The length of the CDR3 is 16 residues. Germline lookup yields CDR1 LNHNV and CDR2 YYDKDF (reference sequence). CDR3 bases: TGTGCCACCAGCAGAGAAGGAGATTTAGCCAAAAACATTCAGTACTTC. Its translation is CATSREGDLAKNIQYF.

The chain links TRBV28 to TRBJ1-5; D uncertain. The ends were cut back, 10 bases at V and 2 bases at J, with 9 bases in the middle. This CDR3 comprises 12 residues. Looked up from germline, CDR1 is MDHEN and CDR2 is SYDVKM. CDR3 nucleotide sequence: TGTGCCACCATGGTAGGCAATCAGCCCCAGCATTTT. Amino acid sequence: CATMVGNQPQHF.

A single count supports this clone. This CDR3 is CASRTGTSGRPGELFF. CDR3 DNA sequence: TGTGCCAGCAGAACCGGGACTAGCGGGAGACCCGGGGAGCTGTTTTTT. This sequence joins TRBV28 and TRBJ2-2; 14 bases are a match to TRBD2. The germline CDR1 and CDR2 sequences are MDHEN and SYDVKM. Trimming at V came to 6 bases and at J to 6 bases, leaving 6 bases not matched to a gene. The CDR3 sequence is 16 residues long. The full variable domain, completed using reference TRBV28 and TRBJ2-2, is DVKVTQSSRYLVKRTGEKVFLECVQDMDHENMFWYRQDPGLGLRLIYFSYDVKMKEKGDIPEGYSVSREKKERFSLILESASTNQTSMYLCASRTGTSGRPGELFFGEGSRLTVL.

The V and J genes are TRBV3-1 (or the pseudogene TRBV3-2) and TRBJ1-1; D is ambiguous. The V gene's germline CDR1 is LGHDT and CDR2 YNNKEL (reference sequence). Trimming pared 5 bases from V and 0 bases from J, leaving 10 bases between. The CDR3 is made up of 14 amino acids. The CDR3, as DNA: TGTGCCAGCAGCTTATCGGGAATGAACACTGAAGCTTTCTTT. This sequence encodes CASSLSGMNTEAFF.

The V gene is TRBV11-2, the J gene TRBJ2-2; D possibly corresponds to TRBD2 (6 bases). The CDR3 has 15 amino acids. V gave up 4 bases and J gave up 6 bases, with 15 bases separating them. The germline gives CDR1 SGHAT, CDR2 FQNNGV. The CDR3 DNA follows: TGTGCCAGCAGCTCGTCCTCCCCTAGCGCCGGGGAGCTGTTTTTT. Its translation: CASSSSSPSAGELFF.

The rearrangement joins TRBV28 to TRBJ1-1, with 10 bases identical to TRBD1. Germline lookup yields CDR1 MDHEN and CDR2 SYDVKM. V lost 8 bases and J lost 3; bases outside the gene matches: 3. This CDR3 comprises 13 residues. The CDR3 DNA follows: TGTGCCAGCCAGGGACAGGGGCACACTGAAGCTTTCTTT. Translating it yields CASQGQGHTEAFF. Filled out from reference TRBV28 and TRBJ1-1, the complete variable domain reads DVKVTQSSRYLVKRTGEKVFLECVQDMDHENMFWYRQDPGLGLRLIYFSYDVKMKEKGDIPEGYSVSREKKERFSLILESASTNQTSMYLCASQGQGHTEAFFGQGTRLTVV.

The sample holds one count of this clone. The chain recombines TRBV5-1 with TRBJ1-5; possibly TRBD1 for D (6 bases). Germline CDR1 SGHRS, CDR2 YFSETQ. This CDR3 region has 15 residues. V was shortened by 1 base and J by 1 base, with 9 bases between the two germline ends. The CDR3 region has the DNA TGCGCCAGCAGCTTGCACAGGGAAAGCAATCAGCCCCAGCATTTT. As protein: CASSLHRESNQPQHF. Filled out from reference TRBV5-1 and TRBJ1-5, the complete variable domain reads KAGVTQTPRYLIKTRGQQVTLSCSPISGHRSVSWYQQTPGQGLQFLFEYFSETQRNKGNFPGRFSGRQFSNSRSEMNVSTLELGDSALYLCASSLHRESNQPQHFGDGTRLSIL.

The chain has TRBV19 and TRBJ1-1, with D unresolved. This CDR3 has 14 amino acids. The V end lost 6 bases, the J end lost 7 bases, and 18 bases lay between the germline ends. CDR1 is LNHDA, CDR2 SQIVND, per germline (reference sequence). Here the CDR3 DNA reads TGTGCCAGTAGCCGAGGCGGAGTTCTCGTTGAAGCTTTCTTT. This encodes CASSRGGVLVEAFF.

The CDR3 nucleotides are TGTGCCTGGAGTGTAGGTGATCTAGCGGGGGGGGATACGCAGTATTTT. Translated: CAWSVGDLAGGDTQYF. The V and J genes are TRBV30 and TRBJ2-3; TRBD2 matches at 12 bases. V trimming: 0 bases; J trimming: 6 bases; junction bases outside the gene matches: 7. CDR1 is GTSNPN and CDR2 is SVGIG in the germline V gene (reference sequence). The CDR3 has 16 amino acids. The variable domain in full, with the rest retrieved from reference TRBV30 and TRBJ2-3, is SQTIHQWPATLVQPVGSPLSLECTVEGTSNPNLYWYRQAAGRGLQLLFYSVGIGQISSEVPQNLSASRPQDRQFILSSKKLLLSDSGFYLCAWSVGDLAGGDTQYFGPGTRLTVL.

J is TRBJ1-1 and V is TRBV5-1; 9 bases match TRBD1. Germline V CDR1 and CDR2: SGHRS, YFSETQ. This CDR3 is 12 amino acids long. After removal of 2 bases from V and 8 bases from J, the junction contained 1 base not matched to a gene. CDR3 in amino acids: CASSLGQGEAFF. The CDR3 region has the DNA TGCGCCAGCAGCTTAGGACAGGGGGAAGCTTTCTTT.

The V gene is TRBV4-1, the J gene TRBJ1-3; TRBD1 might be the D (6 bases). The CDR3 contains 20 residues. CDR1 and CDR2 (germline): MGHRA, YSYEKL. V shed 1 base and J shed 0 bases, with 22 bases lying between them. Here the CDR3 DNA reads TGCGCCAGCAGCCAAGGTTGGGCCAGGGGAAGCGGGGGCTCTGGAAACACCATATATTTT. Amino acid sequence: CASSQGWARGSGGSGNTIYF.

This chain uses TRBV2 with TRBJ2-3, with 9 positions matching TRBD1. The V segment lost 7 bases and the J segment 2 bases; nucleotides outside the gene matches: 4. The CDR3 has 14 residues. Germline V lookup: CDR1 SNHLY, CDR2 FYNNEI. The CDR3 bases are TGTGCCAGCACATGGGACAGGGTCACAGATACGCAGTATTTT. Its translation is CASTWDRVTDTQYF. Supplemented by reference TRBV2 and TRBJ2-3, the full variable domain reads EPEVTQTPSHQVTQMGQEVILRCVPISNHLYFYWYRQILGQKVEFLVSFYNNEISEKSEIFDDQFSVERPDGSNFTLKIRSTKLEDSAMYFCASTWDRVTDTQYFGPGTRLTVL.